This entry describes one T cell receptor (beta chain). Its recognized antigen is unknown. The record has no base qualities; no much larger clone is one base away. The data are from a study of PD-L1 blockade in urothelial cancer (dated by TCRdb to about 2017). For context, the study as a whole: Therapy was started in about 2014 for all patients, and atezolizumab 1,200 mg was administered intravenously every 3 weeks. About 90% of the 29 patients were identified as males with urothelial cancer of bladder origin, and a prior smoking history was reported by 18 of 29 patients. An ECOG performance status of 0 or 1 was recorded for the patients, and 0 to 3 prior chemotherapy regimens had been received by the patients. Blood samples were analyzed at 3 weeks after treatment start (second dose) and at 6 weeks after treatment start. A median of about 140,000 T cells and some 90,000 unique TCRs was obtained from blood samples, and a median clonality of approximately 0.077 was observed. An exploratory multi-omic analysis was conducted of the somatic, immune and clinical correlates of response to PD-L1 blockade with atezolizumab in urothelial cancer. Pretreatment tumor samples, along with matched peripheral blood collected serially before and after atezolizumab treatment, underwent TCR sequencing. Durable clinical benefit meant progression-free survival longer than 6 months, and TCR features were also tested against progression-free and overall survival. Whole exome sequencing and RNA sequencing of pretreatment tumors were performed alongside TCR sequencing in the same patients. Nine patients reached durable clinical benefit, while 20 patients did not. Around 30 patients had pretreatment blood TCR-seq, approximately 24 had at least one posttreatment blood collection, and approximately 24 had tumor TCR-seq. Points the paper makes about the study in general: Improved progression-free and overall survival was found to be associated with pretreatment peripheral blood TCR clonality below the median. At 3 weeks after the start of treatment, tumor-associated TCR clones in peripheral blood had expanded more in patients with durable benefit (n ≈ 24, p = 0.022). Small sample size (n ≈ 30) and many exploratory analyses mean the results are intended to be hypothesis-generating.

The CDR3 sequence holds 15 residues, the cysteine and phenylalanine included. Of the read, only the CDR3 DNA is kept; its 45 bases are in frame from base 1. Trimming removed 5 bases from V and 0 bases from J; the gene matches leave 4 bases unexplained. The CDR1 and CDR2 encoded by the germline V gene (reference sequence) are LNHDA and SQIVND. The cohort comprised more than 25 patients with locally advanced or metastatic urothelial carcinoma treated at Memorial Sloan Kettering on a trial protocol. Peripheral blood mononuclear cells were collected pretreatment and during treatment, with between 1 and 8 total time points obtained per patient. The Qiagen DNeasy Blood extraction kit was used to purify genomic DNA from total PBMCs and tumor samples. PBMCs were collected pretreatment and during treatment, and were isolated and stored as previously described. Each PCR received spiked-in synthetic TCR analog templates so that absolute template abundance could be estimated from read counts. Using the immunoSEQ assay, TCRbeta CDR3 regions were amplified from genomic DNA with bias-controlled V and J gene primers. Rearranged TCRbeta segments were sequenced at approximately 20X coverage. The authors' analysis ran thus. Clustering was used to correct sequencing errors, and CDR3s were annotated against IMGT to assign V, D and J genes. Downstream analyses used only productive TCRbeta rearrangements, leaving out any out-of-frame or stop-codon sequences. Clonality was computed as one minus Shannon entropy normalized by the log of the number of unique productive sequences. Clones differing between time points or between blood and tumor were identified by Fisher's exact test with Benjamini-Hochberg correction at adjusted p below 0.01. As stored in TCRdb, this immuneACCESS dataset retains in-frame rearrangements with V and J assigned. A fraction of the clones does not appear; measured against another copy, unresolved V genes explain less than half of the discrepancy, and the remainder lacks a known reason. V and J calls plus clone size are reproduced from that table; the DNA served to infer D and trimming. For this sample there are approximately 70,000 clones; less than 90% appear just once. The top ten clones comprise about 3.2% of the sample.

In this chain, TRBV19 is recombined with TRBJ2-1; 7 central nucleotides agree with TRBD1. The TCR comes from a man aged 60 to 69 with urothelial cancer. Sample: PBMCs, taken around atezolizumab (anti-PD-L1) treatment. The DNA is TGTGCCAGTAGTTCGACAGGGCCCTCCTACAATGAGCAGTTCTTC. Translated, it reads CASSSTGPSYNEQFF.